A selection of T cell receptor beta chains follows, all from one sample in a study of T cell responses to AZD1222 COVID-19 vaccine. TCRdb's copy holds only in-frame clones and misses some; the assay was immunoSEQ multiplex PCR. This sample has roughly 87,000 clones, with around nine tenths found just once. This specimen consisted of peripheral blood, obtained 28 days after the second AZD1222 dose. These receptors were collected from an adult who received the AZD1222 COVID-19 vaccine. Each CDR3 is given with its conserved first and last residue. The D gene is left open where the match is weak. Some rows mark clone size as missing; the rest say once, few, many or name a class of expanded clone.

-	TRBJ2-2	TRBV6-5	-	CASSYSKWVELFF	TGTGCCAGCAGTTACTCGAAGTGGGTAGAGCTGTTTTTT
many	TRBJ1-1	TRBV6-2/TRBV6-3	TRBD1	CASSYWTGLNTEAFF	TGTGCCAGCAGTTACTGGACAGGGTTGAACACTGAAGCTTTCTTT
-	TRBJ2-2	TRBV6-5	-	CASSYSDLNTGELFF	TGTGCCAGCAGTTATAGCGATCTAAACACCGGGGAGCTGTTTTTT
-	TRBJ2-1	TRBV10-2	-	CASSGYRIAYNEQFF	TGCGCCAGCAGCGGATACAGAATAGCCTACAATGAGCAGTTCTTC
-	TRBJ2-7	TRBV4-2	TRBD1	CASSQDKEQGWYEQYF	TGTGCCAGCAGCCAAGATAAAGAACAGGGGTGGTACGAGCAGTACTTC
once	TRBJ1-2	TRBV28	TRBD1	CASSTPGGSNYGYTF	TGTGCCAGCAGTACACCAGGGGGCTCTAACTATGGCTACACCTTC
-	TRBJ1-2	TRBV7-9	TRBD1	CASSPPGQGRLNYGYTF	TGTGCCAGCTCCCCCCCGGGACAGGGACGTCTGAACTATGGCTACACCTTC
-	TRBJ1-3	TRBV25-1	-	CASSNSGPPEGNTIYF	TGTGCCAGCAGTAACTCGGGACCCCCAGAGGGGAACACCATATATTTT
-	TRBJ1-6	TRBV11-2	TRBD1	CASSTYRDRGPGSPLHF	TGTGCCAGCAGCACTTACCGGGACAGGGGGCCGGGTTCACCCCTCCACTTT
-	TRBJ1-2	TRBV19	TRBD1	CASTAYTTGGARGYTF	TGTGCCAGTACCGCGTATACGACAGGGGGAGCTAGGGGCTACACCTTC
once	TRBJ1-1	TRBV2	-	CASSFTLGLGDTEAFF	TGTGCCAGCAGTTTTACCCTGGGGCTCGGCGACACTGAAGCTTTCTTT
once	TRBJ1-3	TRBV5-1	-	CASSLSQVPGNTIYF	TGCGCCAGCAGCTTGAGTCAGGTTCCTGGAAACACCATATATTTT
-	TRBJ2-7	TRBV7-4	-	CASSLSGPPKGPLYEQYF	TGTGCCAGCAGCTTATCAGGACCCCCGAAGGGGCCGCTCTACGAGCAGTACTTC
-	TRBJ1-2	TRBV28	TRBD1	CASSAPKGQGYGYTF	TGTGCCAGCAGTGCCCCGAAGGGACAGGGATATGGCTACACCTTC
-	TRBJ1-2	TRBV28	-	CASSLNGAGYTF	TGTGCCAGCAGTTTAAACGGTGCTGGCTACACCTTC
-	TRBJ1-5	TRBV28	-	CASSLSGHQPQHF	TGTGCCAGCAGTTTATCAGGGCATCAGCCCCAGCATTTT
-	TRBJ1-1	TRBV13	TRBD1	CASSPRQGEGEAFF	TGTGCCAGCAGCCCAAGACAGGGGGAGGGTGAAGCTTTCTTT
once	TRBJ1-1	TRBV3-1/TRBV3-2	-	CASSQEGPSVMNTEAFF	TGTGCCAGCAGCCAAGAAGGCCCCTCCGTTATGAACACTGAAGCTTTCTTT
-	TRBJ1-5	TRBV19	-	CASSAQEEGNQPQHF	TGTGCCAGTAGTGCCCAAGAGGAGGGCAATCAGCCCCAGCATTTT
-	TRBJ2-1	TRBV5-1	-	CASSSSGLASYNEQFF	TGCGCCAGCAGCTCCTCGGGCCTCGCCTCCTACAATGAGCAGTTCTTC